These 32 T cell receptor beta chains originate from one sample sequenced in a study of T cell repertoires in cytomegalovirus infection. From the reads, TCRdb called clonotypes with MiXCR, one entry per CDR3 protein. The repertoire holds 450,000 to 550,000 distinct CDR3 sequences, more than 15% seen once, with roughly a quarter in the top ten. Sample: CD8+ T cells from PBMCs. These receptors came from a human donor in good health (CMV status not recorded). Some clones in this sample may be carry-over from other donors' samples.

This clonotype was recorded many times. The V call is TRBV11-2, the J call TRBJ2-7; TRBD1 is a possible D gene (7 bases). Trimming removed 3 bases from V and 5 bases from J, with 20 bases in between. Germline values: CDR1 SGHAT, CDR2 FQNNGV. The CDR3 totals 16 residues. The CDR3 DNA reads TGTGCCAGCAGCTTTTGGAGGGGGCAGGGATACGACGAGCAGTACTTC. Protein sequence: CASSFWRGQGYDEQYF.

This clonotype showed up many times. The V gene is TRBV12-3 or TRBV12-4, the J gene TRBJ1-2, with D possibly TRBD1 on 5 matching bases. CDR3 length: 13 residues. V was shortened by 7 bases and J by 3 bases, with 12 bases between the two germline ends. The chain's CDR3 is CASTKDSYYGYTF. The CDR3 DNA sequence: TGTGCCAGCACCAAAGACAGCTACTATGGCTACACCTTC.

The chain joins TRBV7-9 to TRBJ1-2; TRBD1 aligns across 8 bases. V lost 1 base, J lost 3 bases, and 7 bases stayed unmatched. Germline V CDR1 and CDR2: SEHNR, FQNEAQ (reference sequence). CDR3 length: 16 amino acids. The DNA of the CDR3 is TGTGCCAGCAGCTTAGAAGGCAGGGGGCGCGACTATGGCTACACCTTC. It is translated as CASSLEGRGRDYGYTF.

This clonotype occurred many times. The rearrangement links TRBV7-9 to TRBJ1-5, with D tentatively TRBD1 (6 bases). CDR1 and CDR2 from the germline V gene are SEHNR and FQNEAQ (reference sequence). The CDR3 totals 15 residues. Trimming stripped 5 bases from V and 2 bases from J, with 13 bases between. The DNA for the CDR3 is TGTGCCAGCAGCCCCGACAGGCGGGGCAATCAGCCCCAGCATTTT. It specifies CASSPDRRGNQPQHF.

This clonotype was observed a handful of times. This chain connects TRBV11-2 to TRBJ1-1, with D maybe TRBD1 (6 bases). Germline-derived CDR1 and CDR2 are SGHAT and FQNNGV. This CDR3 is built from 14 residues. Trimming cost V 9 bases and J 0 bases, with 14 bases left between them. The CDR3 spells CASGPGHMNTEAFF. The CDR3 DNA sequence: TGTGCCAGTGGGCCGGGACATATGAACACTGAAGCTTTCTTT.

This clonotype was counted many times. The chain has TRBV7-8 and TRBJ2-3; 8 bases align to TRBD2. The germline V gene has CDR1 SGHVS and CDR2 FQNEAQ. This CDR3 has 16 amino acids. The trim removed 5 bases at V and 0 bases at J, leaving 7 bases unmatched. CDR3 sequence (DNA): TGTGCCAGCAGCCGCGGCGGGGGGCCTAGCACAGATACGCAGTATTTT. This translates into CASSRGGGPSTDTQYF. Together with reference TRBV7-8 and TRBJ2-3, the CDR3 gives the full variable domain: GAGVSQSPRYKVAKRGQDVALRCDPISGHVSLFWYQQALGQGPEFLTYFQNEAQLDKSGLPSDRFFAERPEGSVSTLKIQRTQQEDSAVYLCASSRGGGPSTDTQYFGPGTRLTVL.

This clonotype has only a few counts. The chain employs TRBV4-2 and TRBJ1-2, with D tentatively TRBD1 (5 bases). Trimming removed 1 base at V and 0 bases at J, with 9 bases between. Per germline, CDR1 LGHNA and CDR2 YNFKEQ. This CDR3 has 15 amino acids. CDR3 DNA: TGTGCCAGCAGCCAAGGAGGGGTATCTAACTATGGCTACACCTTC. Amino acids: CASSQGGVSNYGYTF.

This clonotype occurred many times. The V gene is TRBV7-6, the J gene TRBJ2-3; possible D gene TRBD2, 5 bases. V gave up 0 bases and J gave up 1 base, with 20 bases separating them. This CDR3 has 19 amino acids. Per germline, CDR1 SGHVS and CDR2 FNYEAQ. CDR3 protein: CASSLAAQRGRVGTDTQYF. The CDR3 region has the DNA TGTGCCAGCAGCTTAGCGGCACAGAGAGGGCGAGTCGGCACAGATACGCAGTATTTT.

This clonotype was counted ten times or more. The chain employs TRBV7-4 and TRBJ1-6; D unresolved. The germline V and J ends were trimmed by 3 bases and 0 bases, with 18 bases remaining between them. The length of the CDR3 is 19 residues. The germline CDR1 and CDR2 sequences are SGHVT and SQSDAQ. The CDR3 here is CASSFNGELGISYNSPLHF. The CDR3 DNA reads as TGTGCCAGCAGCTTTAATGGGGAGCTTGGGATCTCCTATAATTCACCCCTCCACTTT.

This clonotype was seen ten or more times. The chain carries TRBV28 and TRBJ2-7, with D uncertain. Trimming stripped 7 bases from V and 0 bases from J, with 13 bases between. Germline loops: CDR1 MDHEN, CDR2 SYDVKM. The length of the CDR3 is 14 residues. DNA for the CDR3: TGTGCCAGCACCCCCGGGTTCCACTCCTACGAGCAGTACTTC. Amino acid sequence: CASTPGFHSYEQYF.

This clonotype was recorded at least ten times. J is TRBJ1-3 and V is TRBV4-1; D unresolved. The CDR3 loop spans 13 amino acids. Germline V gives CDR1 MGHRA, CDR2 YSYEKL. V dropped 0 bases and J dropped 4 bases, with 4 bases sitting between them. The CDR3, as DNA: TGCGCCAGCAGCCAAGAACGGGGAAACACCATATATTTT. It specifies CASSQERGNTIYF.

This clonotype appeared many times. The J gene is TRBJ1-1, the V gene TRBV12-3 or TRBV12-4; D is possibly TRBD1 (5 bases). The CDR3 contains 15 residues. V was trimmed by 6 bases and J by 1 base, leaving 15 bases between them. The CDR3, as DNA: TGTGCCAGCAGCCCCAGTGGCAGGGCGAACACTGAAGCTTTCTTT. Its protein product is CASSPSGRANTEAFF.

The sample holds a few counts of this clonotype. The chain is built from TRBV28 and TRBJ2-7, with a tentative D call TRBD1 (7 bases). V was shortened by 8 bases and J by 10 bases, with 18 bases between the two germline ends. The CDR3 has 12 amino acids. Germline values: CDR1 MDHEN, CDR2 SYDVKM. CDR3 nucleotides: TGTGCCAGCGAAACGGGAGAGGGGGCACAGTACTTC. Its protein is CASETGEGAQYF.

In this sample, this clonotype turned up many times. The chain links TRBV7-8 to TRBJ1-4; no clear D gene. V lost 4 bases and J lost 0, with 9 bases in between. Germline V gives CDR1 SGHVS, CDR2 FQNEAQ. The CDR3 length is 15 residues. In nucleotides, the CDR3 is TGTGCCAGCAGCTATCGTTTTTCAACTAATGAAAAACTGTTTTTT. Protein sequence: CASSYRFSTNEKLFF.

For this clonotype: This may be a read error: a much more frequent sequence differs by one nucleotide. V is TRBV6-2 or TRBV6-3 and J is TRBJ2-7, with D possibly being TRBD2 (6 bases). This CDR3 has 12 amino acids. V lost 5 bases to trimming and J lost 10 bases, with 15 bases between them. Germline assignment: CDR1 MNHEY and CDR2 SVGEGT. This CDR3 reads CASSGGGRDQYF. CDR3 nucleotides: TGTGCCAGCAGTGGGGGAGGACGCGATCAGTACTTC.

This clonotype was seen repeatedly, ten times or more. The chain joins TRBV28 to TRBJ2-5, with 9 positions matching TRBD1. The CDR3 is 16 residues long. Per germline, CDR1 MDHEN and CDR2 SYDVKM. With 5 bases clipped from V and 5 bases from J, the junction kept 12 bases outside the gene matches. CDR3 protein: CASSPSSPTGGETQYF. As DNA, the CDR3 is TGTGCCAGCAGTCCTTCCTCCCCGACAGGGGGGGAGACCCAGTACTTC.

This clonotype has ten or more counts. The chain combines TRBV7-9 with TRBJ1-1; D remains ambiguous. Germline CDR1 SEHNR, CDR2 FQNEAQ (reference sequence). The CDR3 loop spans 12 amino acids. V lost 6 bases and J lost 3, with 8 bases in between. The CDR3 loop is CASSSFDTEAFF. The DNA of the CDR3 is TGTGCCAGCAGTTCCTTTGACACTGAAGCTTTCTTT.

The chain joins TRBV3-1 to TRBJ2-3; 7 nucleotides align to TRBD1. Germline CDR1 and CDR2: LGHDT and YNNKEL (reference sequence). V was pared by 6 bases and J by 2 bases, with 11 bases of the junction left unmatched. The CDR3 length is 16 residues. CDR3 in amino acids: CASSPPGQKFTDTQYF. In nucleotides, the CDR3 is TGTGCCAGCAGTCCTCCGGGACAGAAGTTCACAGATACGCAGTATTTT.

This clonotype appeared many times. The rearrangement joins TRBV29-1 to TRBJ2-1, with TRBD2 as a possible D gene (7 bases). The CDR3 sequence is 16 residues long. Trimming shortened V by 1 base and J by 3 bases, and 16 bases separated the two germline ends. Germline loops: CDR1 SQVTM, CDR2 ANQGSEA. The DNA for the CDR3 is TGCAGCGTTGAAGTCCCAAAGGGGGGGGTCTACAATGAGCAGTTCTTC. This codes for CSVEVPKGGVYNEQFF.

This clonotype has at least ten counts. The chain employs TRBV11-2 and TRBJ1-2; TRBD1 is a possible D gene (5 bases). This CDR3 comprises 13 residues. Trimming shortened V by 8 bases and J by 0 bases, and 10 bases separated the two germline ends. Germline CDR1 reads SGHAT; CDR2 reads FQNNGV. CDR3 protein: CASGGKPNYGYTF. The CDR3 bases are TGTGCCAGCGGGGGTAAGCCTAACTATGGCTACACCTTC.

This clonotype was detected only a few times. V and J are TRBV6-5 and TRBJ2-5; the match to TRBD1 covers 8 bases. In germline, CDR1 is MNHEY, CDR2 SVGAGI. Trimming removed 0 bases from V and 5 bases from J; junction bases left unmatched: 5. The CDR3 contains 15 residues. This chain's CDR3 is CASSYSQGAGETQYF. The CDR3 region has the DNA TGTGCCAGCAGTTACTCCCAGGGGGCGGGCGAGACCCAGTACTTC.

This clonotype was observed at least ten times. This rearrangement joins TRBV30 to TRBJ2-2; 13 bases agree with TRBD2. Germline V gene sequence: CDR1 GTSNPN, CDR2 SVGIG (reference sequence). V dropped 6 bases and J dropped 6; count of bases not matched to a gene: 4. CDR3 size: 14 residues. As DNA, the CDR3 is TGTGCCTGCCTACTAGCGGGAGGGCCCGGGGAGCTGTTTTTT. This translates into CACLLAGGPGELFF.

This clonotype appeared a few times. The chain has TRBV5-6 and TRBJ2-1, with 8 bases identical to TRBD2. Germline values: CDR1 SGHDT, CDR2 YYEEEE. The J segment lost 8 bases and the V segment lost 5 bases, leaving 9 bases of the junction unmatched. This CDR3 is built from 14 residues. The CDR3 region has the DNA TGTGCCAGCAGTCTTAGCGGGATTACGGATGAGCAGTTCTTC. Its protein is CASSLSGITDEQFF.

This clonotype was seen at least ten times. V gene TRBV7-9 combines with J gene TRBJ1-4, with a possible D match to TRBD1 (6 bases). CDR1 and CDR2 from the germline V gene are SEHNR and FQNEAQ (reference sequence). The CDR3 contains 14 residues. V was clipped by 4 bases and J by 2 bases, with 8 bases between them. The CDR3 region is CASSSGATNEKLFF. CDR3 bases: TGTGCCAGCAGCTCAGGGGCGACTAATGAAAAACTGTTTTTT. Full variable domain (outside the CDR3, taken from reference TRBV7-9 and TRBJ1-4): DTGVSQNPRHKITKRGQNVTFRCDPISEHNRLYWYRQTLGQGPEFLTYFQNEAQLEKSRLLSDRFSAERPKGSFSTLEIQRTEQGDSAMYLCASSSGATNEKLFFGSGTQLSVL.

The rearrangement joins TRBV7-9 to TRBJ2-7; D is ambiguous. Trimming pared 2 bases from V and 1 base from J, leaving 6 bases between. Germline V gene sequence: CDR1 SEHNR, CDR2 FQNEAQ (reference sequence). This CDR3 has 13 residues. The CDR3 DNA sequence: TGTGCCAGCAGCTTACTGTATTCCTACGAGCAGTACTTC. It translates to CASSLLYSYEQYF. The full variable domain, rest sourced from reference TRBV7-9 and TRBJ2-7, is DTGVSQNPRHKITKRGQNVTFRCDPISEHNRLYWYRQTLGQGPEFLTYFQNEAQLEKSRLLSDRFSAERPKGSFSTLEIQRTEQGDSAMYLCASSLLYSYEQYFGPGTRLTVT.

The chain has TRBV6-6 and TRBJ1-1; D not certain. Per germline, CDR1 MNHNY and CDR2 SVGAGI (reference sequence). Trimming pared 7 bases from V and 6 bases from J, leaving 6 bases between. CDR3 size: 10 residues. The CDR3 loop is CASTESEAFF. The CDR3 nucleotides read TGTGCCAGCACGGAGTCTGAAGCTTTCTTT.

This clonotype was detected only a few times. The rearrangement joins TRBV27 to TRBJ1-5; no clear D gene. The CDR3 loop spans 14 amino acids. The V end lost 6 bases, the J end lost 3 bases, and 12 bases lay between the germline ends. The germline CDR1 and CDR2 sequences are MNHEY and SMNVEV (reference sequence). The CDR3 DNA follows: TGTGCCAGCAGGGAGGGTGGATCCAATCAGCCCCAGCATTTT. It yields the protein CASREGGSNQPQHF.

This chain uses TRBV24-1 with TRBJ2-5; a possible D gene is TRBD2 (5 bases). There are 15 residues in the CDR3. V was shortened by 4 bases and J by 5 bases, with 16 bases between the two germline ends. CDR1 is KGHDR and CDR2 is SFDVKD in the germline V gene. CDR3 in DNA: TGTGCCACCAGTGAGACGGGATTGTATGTGGAGACCCAGTACTTC. As protein: CATSETGLYVETQYF.

There are many counts of this clonotype. The chain joins TRBV7-3 to TRBJ2-3; D possibly corresponds to TRBD2 (5 bases). V lost 2 bases and J 0 bases, leaving 9 bases between the germline ends. The CDR3 consists of 15 residues. CDR1 SGHTA and CDR2 FQGTGA come from the germline V gene. CDR3 region: CASSLEAASTDTQYF. CDR3 bases: TGTGCCAGCAGCTTAGAAGCGGCTAGCACAGATACGCAGTATTTT.

Ten or more counts support this clonotype. V gene TRBV10-3 combines with J gene TRBJ2-3, with D uncertain. This CDR3 region has 14 residues. Trimming pared 2 bases from V and 5 bases from J, leaving 11 bases between. Per the germline V gene, CDR1 is ENHRY and CDR2 is SYGVKD. The CDR3 region is CAISEETSRDTQYF. CDR3 bases: TGTGCCATCAGTGAGGAGACTTCGCGAGATACGCAGTATTTT.

This clonotype appeared many times. The V call is TRBV7-8, the J call TRBJ1-4; 8 bases are shared with TRBD1. The CDR3 runs 18 residues. J was trimmed by 0 bases and V by 0 bases; bases with no gene match: 6. Germline lookup yields CDR1 SGHVS and CDR2 FQNEAQ. The CDR3 is CASSLALLQGATNEKLFF. In DNA, the CDR3 is TGTGCCAGCAGCTTAGCGCTTTTACAGGGGGCAACTAATGAAAAACTGTTTTTT.

This clonotype was detected ten times or more. The J gene is TRBJ2-7, the V gene TRBV7-9, with D perhaps TRBD2 (5 bases). The germline gives CDR1 SEHNR, CDR2 FQNEAQ (reference sequence). The CDR3 contains 17 residues. Trimming cost V 4 bases and J 0 bases, with 19 bases left between them. This chain's CDR3 is CASSSLNLSAVSYEQYF. DNA for the CDR3: TGTGCCAGCAGCTCCCTAAACCTTAGCGCCGTCTCCTACGAGCAGTACTTC.